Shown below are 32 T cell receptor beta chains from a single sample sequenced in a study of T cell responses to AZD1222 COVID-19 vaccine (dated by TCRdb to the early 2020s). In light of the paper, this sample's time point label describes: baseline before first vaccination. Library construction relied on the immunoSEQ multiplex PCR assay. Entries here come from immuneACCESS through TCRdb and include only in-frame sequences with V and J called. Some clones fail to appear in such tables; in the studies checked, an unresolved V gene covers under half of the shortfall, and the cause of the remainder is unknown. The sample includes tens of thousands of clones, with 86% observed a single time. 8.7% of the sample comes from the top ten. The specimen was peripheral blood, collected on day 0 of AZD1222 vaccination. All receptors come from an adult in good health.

CDR3 sequence (DNA): TGTGCCACCAGCAGAGATCGGAGCCCCTTGGCCGAGCAGTACTTC. Protein product: CATSRDRSPLAEQYF. The gene calls are TRBV15 and TRBJ2-7; D not resolved. The ends were cut back, 0 bases at V and 6 bases at J, with 15 bases in the middle. The germline gives CDR1 LNHNV, CDR2 YYDKDF (reference sequence). The CDR3 is 15 residues long.

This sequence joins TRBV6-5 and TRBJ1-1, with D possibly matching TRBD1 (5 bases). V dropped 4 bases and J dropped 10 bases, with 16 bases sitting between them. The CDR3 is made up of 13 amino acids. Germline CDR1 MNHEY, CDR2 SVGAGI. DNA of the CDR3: TGTGCCAGCAGTTTCCGGGACGGGGGTAGAGCTTTCTTT. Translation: CASSFRDGGRAFF.

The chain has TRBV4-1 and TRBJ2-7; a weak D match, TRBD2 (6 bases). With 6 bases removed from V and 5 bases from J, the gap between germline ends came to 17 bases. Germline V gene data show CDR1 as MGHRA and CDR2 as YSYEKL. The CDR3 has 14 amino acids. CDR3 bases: TGCGCCAGCAGTCGGGCGGGACCCGCCGACGAGCAGTACTTC. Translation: CASSRAGPADEQYF.

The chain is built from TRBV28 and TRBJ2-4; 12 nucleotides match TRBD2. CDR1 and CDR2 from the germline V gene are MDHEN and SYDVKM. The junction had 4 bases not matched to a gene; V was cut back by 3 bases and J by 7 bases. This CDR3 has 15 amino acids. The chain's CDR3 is CASSLASGGANIQYF. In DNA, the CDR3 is TGTGCCAGCAGTTTGGCTAGCGGGGGGGCGAACATTCAGTACTTC.

This CDR3 reads CATGTSGSVQYF. As DNA, the CDR3 is TGCGCCACCGGGACTAGCGGGAGCGTGCAGTATTTT. The chain recombines TRBV5-1 with TRBJ2-3; 14 positions match TRBD2. Germline trimming cut 9 bases from V and 11 bases from J; bases unmatched to any gene: 5. Germline loops: CDR1 SGHRS, CDR2 YFSETQ. This CDR3 is built from 12 residues.

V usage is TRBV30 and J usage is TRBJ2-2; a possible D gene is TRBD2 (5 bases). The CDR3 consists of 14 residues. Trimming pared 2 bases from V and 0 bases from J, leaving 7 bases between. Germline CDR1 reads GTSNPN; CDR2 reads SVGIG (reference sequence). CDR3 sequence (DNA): TGTGCCTGGAGTAAGCGGACGAACACCGGGGAGCTGTTTTTT. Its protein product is CAWSKRTNTGELFF.

CDR3 DNA sequence: TGTGCCAGCAGTCATAGCTGGAGCTCCTACAATGAGCAGTTCTTC. Encoded protein: CASSHSWSSYNEQFF. The chain links TRBV6-2 or TRBV6-3 to TRBJ2-1; D is uncertain. Germline V gives CDR1 MNHEY, CDR2 SVGEGT. Trimming shortened V by 5 bases and J by 0 bases, and 11 bases separated the two germline ends. The CDR3 sequence is 15 residues long.

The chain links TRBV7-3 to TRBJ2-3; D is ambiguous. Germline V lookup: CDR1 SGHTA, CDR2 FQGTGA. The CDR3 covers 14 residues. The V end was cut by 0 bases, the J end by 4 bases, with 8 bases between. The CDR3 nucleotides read TGTGCCAGCAGCTTAACTGCGGCGGCAGATACGCAGTATTTT. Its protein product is CASSLTAAADTQYF.

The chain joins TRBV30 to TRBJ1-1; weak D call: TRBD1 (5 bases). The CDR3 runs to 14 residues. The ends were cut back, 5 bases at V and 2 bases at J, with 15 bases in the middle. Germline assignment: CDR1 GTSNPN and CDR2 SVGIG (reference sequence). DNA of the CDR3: TGTGCCTGGGACTGGGACGGTCCAAACACTGAAGCTTTCTTT. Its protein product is CAWDWDGPNTEAFF.

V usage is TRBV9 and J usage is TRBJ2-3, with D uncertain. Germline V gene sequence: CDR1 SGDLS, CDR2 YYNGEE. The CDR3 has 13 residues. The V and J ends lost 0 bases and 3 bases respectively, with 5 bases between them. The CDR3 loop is CASSVAETDTQYF. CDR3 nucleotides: TGTGCCAGCAGCGTAGCGGAAACAGATACGCAGTATTTT. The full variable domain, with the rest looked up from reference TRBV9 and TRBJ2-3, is DSGVTQTPKHLITATGQRVTLRCSPRSGDLSVYWYQQSLDQGLQFLIQYYNGEERAKGNILERFSAQQFPDLHSELNLSSLELGDSALYFCASSVAETDTQYFGPGTRLTVL.

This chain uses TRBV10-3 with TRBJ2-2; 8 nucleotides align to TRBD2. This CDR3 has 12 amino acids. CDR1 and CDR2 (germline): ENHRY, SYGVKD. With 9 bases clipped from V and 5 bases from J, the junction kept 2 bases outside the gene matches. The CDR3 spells CAIREGTGELFF. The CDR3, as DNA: TGTGCCATTCGGGAGGGAACCGGGGAGCTGTTTTTT.

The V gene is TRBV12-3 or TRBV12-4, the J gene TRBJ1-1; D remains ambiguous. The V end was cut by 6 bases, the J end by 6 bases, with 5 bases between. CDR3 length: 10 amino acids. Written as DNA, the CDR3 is TGTGCCAGCAGCTTCGCTGAAGCTTTCTTT. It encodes CASSFAEAFF.

The CDR3 coding sequence is TGTGCCAGCAGTCTCCGACAGTCACCCTACGAGCAGTACTTC. It codes for CASSLRQSPYEQYF. V gene TRBV28 combines with J gene TRBJ2-7; D is perhaps TRBD1 (5 bases). The germline V gene encodes CDR1 MDHEN and CDR2 SYDVKM. The CDR3 length is 14 residues. V lost 5 bases and J 2 bases, leaving 13 bases between the germline ends.

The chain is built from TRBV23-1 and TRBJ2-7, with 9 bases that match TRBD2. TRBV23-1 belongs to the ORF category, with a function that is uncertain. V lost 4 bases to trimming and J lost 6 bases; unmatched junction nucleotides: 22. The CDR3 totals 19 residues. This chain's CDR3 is CASSPRGSGRSLWDGEQYF. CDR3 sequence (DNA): TGCGCCAGCAGTCCCCGGGGTAGCGGGAGATCCCTCTGGGACGGCGAGCAGTACTTC.

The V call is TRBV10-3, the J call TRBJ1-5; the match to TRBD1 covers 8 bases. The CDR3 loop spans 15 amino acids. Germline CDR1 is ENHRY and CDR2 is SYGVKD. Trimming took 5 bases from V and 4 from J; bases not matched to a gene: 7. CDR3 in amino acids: CAISRTGTSNQPQHF. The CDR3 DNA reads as TGTGCCATCAGTCGGACAGGGACCTCGAATCAGCCCCAGCATTTT.

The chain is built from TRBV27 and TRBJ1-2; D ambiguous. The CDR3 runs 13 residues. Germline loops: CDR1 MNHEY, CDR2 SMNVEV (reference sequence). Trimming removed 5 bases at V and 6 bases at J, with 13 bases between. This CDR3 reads CASSHDSSHGYTF. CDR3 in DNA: TGTGCCAGCAGTCATGATTCGTCTCATGGCTACACCTTC.

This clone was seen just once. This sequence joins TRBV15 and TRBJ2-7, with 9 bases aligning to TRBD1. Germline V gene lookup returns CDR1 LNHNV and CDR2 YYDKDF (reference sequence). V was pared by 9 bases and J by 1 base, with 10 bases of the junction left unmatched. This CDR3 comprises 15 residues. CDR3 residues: CATRLATGGSYEQYF. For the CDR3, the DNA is TGTGCCACACGGCTAGCGACAGGGGGTTCCTACGAGCAGTACTTC.

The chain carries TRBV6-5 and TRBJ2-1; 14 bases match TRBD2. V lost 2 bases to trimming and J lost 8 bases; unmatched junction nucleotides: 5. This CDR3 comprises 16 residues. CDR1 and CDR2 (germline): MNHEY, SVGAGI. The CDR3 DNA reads TGTGCCAGCAGTTACGTGGGGACTAGCGGGAGTTATGAGCAGTTCTTC. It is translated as CASSYVGTSGSYEQFF.

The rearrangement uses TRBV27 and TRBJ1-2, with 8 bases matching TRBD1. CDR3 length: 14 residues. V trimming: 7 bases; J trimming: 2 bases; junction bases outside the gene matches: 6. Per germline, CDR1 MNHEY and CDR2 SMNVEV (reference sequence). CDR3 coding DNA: TGTGCCAGCACCACAAGGACAGGGAACTATGGCTACACCTTC. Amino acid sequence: CASTTRTGNYGYTF.

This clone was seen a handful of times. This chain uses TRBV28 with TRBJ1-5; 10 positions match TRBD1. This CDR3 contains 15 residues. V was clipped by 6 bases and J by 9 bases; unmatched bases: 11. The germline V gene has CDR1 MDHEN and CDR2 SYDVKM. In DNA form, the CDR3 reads TGTGCCAGCAGCCGAGGAGGGACAGGGGACAGGCCCCAGCATTTT. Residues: CASSRGGTGDRPQHF.

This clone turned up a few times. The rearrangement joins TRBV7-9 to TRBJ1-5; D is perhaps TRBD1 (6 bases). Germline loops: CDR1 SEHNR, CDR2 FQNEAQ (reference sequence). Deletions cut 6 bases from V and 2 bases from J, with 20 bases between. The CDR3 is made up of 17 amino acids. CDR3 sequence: CASSKGIAGEGNQPQHF. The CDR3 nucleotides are TGTGCCAGCAGTAAGGGGATAGCAGGGGAAGGCAATCAGCCCCAGCATTTT. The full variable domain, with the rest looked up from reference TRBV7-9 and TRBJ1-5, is DTGVSQNPRHKITKRGQNVTFRCDPISEHNRLYWYRQTLGQGPEFLTYFQNEAQLEKSRLLSDRFSAERPKGSFSTLEIQRTEQGDSAMYLCASSKGIAGEGNQPQHFGDGTRLSIL.

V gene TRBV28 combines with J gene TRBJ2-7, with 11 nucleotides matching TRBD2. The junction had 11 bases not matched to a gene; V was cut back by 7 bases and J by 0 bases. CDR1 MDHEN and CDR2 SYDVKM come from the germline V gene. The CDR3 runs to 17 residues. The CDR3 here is CASTLTTSGTSSYEQYF. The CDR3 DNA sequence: TGTGCCAGCACCCTCACGACTAGCGGGACCTCCTCCTACGAGCAGTACTTC.

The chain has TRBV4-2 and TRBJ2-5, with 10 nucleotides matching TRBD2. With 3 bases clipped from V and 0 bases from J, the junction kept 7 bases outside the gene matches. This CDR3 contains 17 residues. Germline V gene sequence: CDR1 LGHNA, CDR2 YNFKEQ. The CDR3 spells CASSQEPGLANQETQYF. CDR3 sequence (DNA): TGTGCCAGCAGCCAGGAACCGGGACTAGCGAACCAAGAGACCCAGTACTTC.

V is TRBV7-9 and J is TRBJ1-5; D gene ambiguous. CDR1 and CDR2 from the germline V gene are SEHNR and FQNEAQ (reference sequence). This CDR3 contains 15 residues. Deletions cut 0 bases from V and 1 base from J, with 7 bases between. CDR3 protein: CASSLAGQSNQPQHF. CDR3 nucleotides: TGTGCCAGCAGCTTAGCAGGGCAGAGCAATCAGCCCCAGCATTTT.

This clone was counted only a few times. CDR3 nucleotides: TGTGCCAGCAGTTACTTACAGGGAGCCATATATTTT. Amino acids: CASSYLQGAIYF. This chain links TRBV6-6 with TRBJ1-3; weak D call: TRBD1 (6 bases). The CDR3 totals 12 residues. The germline gives CDR1 MNHNY, CDR2 SVGAGI (reference sequence). The V end lost 1 base, the J end lost 11 bases, and 9 bases lay between the germline ends.

CDR3 residues: CASSSRDEAFF. In DNA form, the CDR3 reads TGTGCCAGCAGCTCCCGCGATGAAGCTTTCTTT. The chain has TRBV7-9 and TRBJ1-1, with D hard to call. V lost 4 bases, J lost 7 bases, and 7 bases lay in between. CDR1 SEHNR and CDR2 FQNEAQ come from the germline V gene (reference sequence). The CDR3 is 11 residues long.

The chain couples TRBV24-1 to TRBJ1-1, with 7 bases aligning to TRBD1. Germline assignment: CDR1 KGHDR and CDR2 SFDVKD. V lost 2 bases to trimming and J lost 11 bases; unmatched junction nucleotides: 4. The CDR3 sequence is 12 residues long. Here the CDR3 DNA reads TGTGCCACCAGTGATTCAGACAGGGTGGCTTTCTTT. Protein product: CATSDSDRVAFF.

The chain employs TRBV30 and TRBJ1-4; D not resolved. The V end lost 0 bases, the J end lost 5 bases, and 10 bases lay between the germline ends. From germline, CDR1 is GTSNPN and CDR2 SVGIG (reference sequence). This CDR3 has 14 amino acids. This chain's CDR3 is CAWSVRQRNEKLFF. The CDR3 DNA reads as TGTGCCTGGAGTGTACGTCAGCGGAATGAAAAACTGTTTTTT.

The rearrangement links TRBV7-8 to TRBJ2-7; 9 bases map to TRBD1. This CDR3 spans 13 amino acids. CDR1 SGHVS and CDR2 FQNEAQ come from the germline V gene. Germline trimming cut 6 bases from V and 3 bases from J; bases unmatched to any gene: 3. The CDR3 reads CASSRGQGYEQYF. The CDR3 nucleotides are TGTGCCAGCAGTAGGGGACAGGGCTACGAGCAGTACTTC.

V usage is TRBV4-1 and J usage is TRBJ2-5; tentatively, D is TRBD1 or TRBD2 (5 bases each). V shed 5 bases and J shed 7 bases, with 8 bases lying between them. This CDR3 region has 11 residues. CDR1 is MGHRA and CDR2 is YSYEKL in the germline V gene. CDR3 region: CASSGGRTQYF. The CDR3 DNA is TGCGCCAGCAGCGGGGGTCGGACCCAGTACTTC.

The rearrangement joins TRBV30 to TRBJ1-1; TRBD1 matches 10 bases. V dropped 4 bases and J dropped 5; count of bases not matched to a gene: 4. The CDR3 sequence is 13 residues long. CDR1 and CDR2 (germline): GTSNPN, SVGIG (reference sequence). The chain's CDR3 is CAWTPDRGTEAFF. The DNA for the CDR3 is TGTGCCTGGACTCCGGACAGGGGGACTGAAGCTTTCTTT.

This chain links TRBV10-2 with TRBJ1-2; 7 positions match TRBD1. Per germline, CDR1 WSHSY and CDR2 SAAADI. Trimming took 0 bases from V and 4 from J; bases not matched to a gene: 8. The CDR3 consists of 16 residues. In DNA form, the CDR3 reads TGCGCCAGCAGTGAGTCCCGACAGGGTTTTGGCTATGGCTACACCTTC. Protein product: CASSESRQGFGYGYTF.